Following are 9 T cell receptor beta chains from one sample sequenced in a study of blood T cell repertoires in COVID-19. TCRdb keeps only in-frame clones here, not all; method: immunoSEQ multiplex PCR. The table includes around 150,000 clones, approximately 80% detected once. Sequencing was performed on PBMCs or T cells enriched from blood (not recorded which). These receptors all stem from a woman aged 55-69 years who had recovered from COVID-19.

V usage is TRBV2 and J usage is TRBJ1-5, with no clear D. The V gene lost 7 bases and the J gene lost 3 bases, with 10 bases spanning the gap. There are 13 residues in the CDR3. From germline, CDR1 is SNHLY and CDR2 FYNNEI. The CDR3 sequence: CASNRDNNQPQHF. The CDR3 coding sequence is TGTGCCAGCAACAGAGACAACAATCAGCCCCAGCATTTT.

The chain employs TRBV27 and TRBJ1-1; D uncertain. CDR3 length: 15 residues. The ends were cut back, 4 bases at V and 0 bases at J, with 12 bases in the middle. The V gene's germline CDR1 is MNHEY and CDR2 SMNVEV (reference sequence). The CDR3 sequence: CASSYGGRMNTEAFF. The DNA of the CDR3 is TGTGCCAGCAGTTATGGAGGGAGAATGAACACTGAAGCTTTCTTT.

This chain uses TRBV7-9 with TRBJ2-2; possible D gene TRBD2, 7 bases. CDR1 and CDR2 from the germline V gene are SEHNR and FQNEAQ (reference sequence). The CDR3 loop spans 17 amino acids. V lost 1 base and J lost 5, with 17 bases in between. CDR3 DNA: TGTGCCAGCAGCTTAGGATTCGGGGGGCCCGATACCGGGGAGCTGTTTTTT. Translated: CASSLGFGGPDTGELFF.

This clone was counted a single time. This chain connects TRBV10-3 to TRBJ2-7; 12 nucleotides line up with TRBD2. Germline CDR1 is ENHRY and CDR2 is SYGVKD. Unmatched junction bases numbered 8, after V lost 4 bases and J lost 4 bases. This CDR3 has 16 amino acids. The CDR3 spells CAISGVLAGGPYEQYF. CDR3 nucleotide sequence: TGTGCCATCAGTGGCGTCCTAGCGGGAGGGCCATACGAGCAGTACTTC.

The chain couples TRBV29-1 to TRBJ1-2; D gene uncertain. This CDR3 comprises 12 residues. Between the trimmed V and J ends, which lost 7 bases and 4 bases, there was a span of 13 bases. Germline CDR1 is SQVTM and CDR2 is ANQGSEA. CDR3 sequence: CSEYRSSYGYTF. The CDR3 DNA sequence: TGCAGCGAGTACAGATCCAGCTATGGCTACACCTTC.

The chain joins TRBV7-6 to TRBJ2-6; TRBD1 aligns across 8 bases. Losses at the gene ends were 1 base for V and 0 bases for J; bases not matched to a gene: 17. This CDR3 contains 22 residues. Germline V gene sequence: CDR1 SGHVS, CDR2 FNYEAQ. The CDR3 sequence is CASSLVWGTGAPGTSGANVLTF. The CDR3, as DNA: TGTGCCAGCAGCTTAGTATGGGGGACAGGAGCCCCCGGGACCTCTGGGGCCAACGTCCTGACTTTC. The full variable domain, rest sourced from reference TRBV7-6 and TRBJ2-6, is GAGVSQSPRYKVTKRGQDVALRCDPISGHVSLYWYRQALGQGPEFLTYFNYEAQQDKSGLPNDRFSAERPEGSISTLTIQRTEQRDSAMYRCASSLVWGTGAPGTSGANVLTFGAGSRLTVL.

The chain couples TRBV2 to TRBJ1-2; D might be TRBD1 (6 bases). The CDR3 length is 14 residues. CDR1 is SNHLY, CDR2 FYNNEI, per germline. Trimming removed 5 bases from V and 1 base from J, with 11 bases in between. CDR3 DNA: TGTGCCAGCAGTCCAGGACAGATTAACTATGGCTACACCTTC. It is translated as CASSPGQINYGYTF.

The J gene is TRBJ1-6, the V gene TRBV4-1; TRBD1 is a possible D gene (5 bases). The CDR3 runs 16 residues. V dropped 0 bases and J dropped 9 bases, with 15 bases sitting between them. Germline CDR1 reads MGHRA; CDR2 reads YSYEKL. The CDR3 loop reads CASSQDGVAGRSPLHF. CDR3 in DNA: TGCGCCAGCAGCCAAGATGGGGTAGCAGGGCGTTCACCCCTCCACTTT.

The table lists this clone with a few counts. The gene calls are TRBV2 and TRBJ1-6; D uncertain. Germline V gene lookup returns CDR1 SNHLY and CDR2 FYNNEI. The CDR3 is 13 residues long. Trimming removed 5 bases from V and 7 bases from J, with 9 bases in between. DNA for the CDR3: TGTGCCAGCAGTCTGGGCTACAATTCACCCCTCCACTTT. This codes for CASSLGYNSPLHF.